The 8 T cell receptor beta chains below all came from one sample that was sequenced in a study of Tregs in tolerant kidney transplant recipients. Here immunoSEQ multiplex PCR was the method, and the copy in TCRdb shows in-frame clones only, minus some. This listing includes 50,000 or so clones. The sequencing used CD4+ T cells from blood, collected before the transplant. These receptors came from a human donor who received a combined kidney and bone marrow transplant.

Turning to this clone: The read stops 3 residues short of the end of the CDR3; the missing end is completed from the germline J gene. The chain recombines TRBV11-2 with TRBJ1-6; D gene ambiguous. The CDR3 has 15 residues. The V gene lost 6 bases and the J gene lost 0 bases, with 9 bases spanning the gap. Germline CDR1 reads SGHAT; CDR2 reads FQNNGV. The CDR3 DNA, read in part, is TGTGCCAGCAGGGTCAGGAGCTCCTATAATTCACCC. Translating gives CASRVRSSYNSP. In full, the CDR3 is CASRVRSSYNSPLHF.

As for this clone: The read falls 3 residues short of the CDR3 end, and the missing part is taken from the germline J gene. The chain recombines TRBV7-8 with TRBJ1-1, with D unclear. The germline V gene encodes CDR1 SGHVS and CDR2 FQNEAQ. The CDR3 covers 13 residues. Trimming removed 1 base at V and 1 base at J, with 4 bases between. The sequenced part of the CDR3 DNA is TGTGCCAGCAGCTTAGACAGGAACACTGAA. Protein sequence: CASSLDRNTE. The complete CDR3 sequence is CASSLDRNTEAFF.

CDR3 sequence reads: CASSPGTGTAFF. The CDR3 bases that were read are TGTGCCAGCAGTCCCGGGACAGGGACG. V gene TRBV2 combines with J gene TRBJ1-1, with 9 nucleotides matching TRBD1. The missing CDR3 end, 3 residues past where the read stops, is filled in from the germline J gene. The CDR3 consists of 12 residues. The germline gives CDR1 SNHLY, CDR2 FYNNEI.

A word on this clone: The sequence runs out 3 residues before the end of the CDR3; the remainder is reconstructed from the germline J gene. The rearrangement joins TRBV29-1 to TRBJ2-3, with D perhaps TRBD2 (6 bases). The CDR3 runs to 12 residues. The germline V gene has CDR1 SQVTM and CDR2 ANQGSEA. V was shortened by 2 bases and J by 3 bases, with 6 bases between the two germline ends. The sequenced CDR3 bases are TGCAGCGTTGAACGGGGGACAGATACG. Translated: CSVERGTDT. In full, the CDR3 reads CSVERGTDTQYF.

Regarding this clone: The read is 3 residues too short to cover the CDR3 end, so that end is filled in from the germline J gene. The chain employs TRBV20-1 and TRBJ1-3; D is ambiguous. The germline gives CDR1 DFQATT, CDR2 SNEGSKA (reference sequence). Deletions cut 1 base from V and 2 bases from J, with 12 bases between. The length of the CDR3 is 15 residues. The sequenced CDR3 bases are TGCAGTGCTAGAGGAACCGGGGTTCCTGGAAACACC. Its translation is CSARGTGVPGNT. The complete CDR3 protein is CSARGTGVPGNTIYF.

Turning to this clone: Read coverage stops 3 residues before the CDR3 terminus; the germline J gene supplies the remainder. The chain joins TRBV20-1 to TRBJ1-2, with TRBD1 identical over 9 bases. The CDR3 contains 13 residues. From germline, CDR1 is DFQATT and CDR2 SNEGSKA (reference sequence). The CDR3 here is CSFGDRVYNEYTF. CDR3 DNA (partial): TGCAGTTTCGGGGACAGGGTCTACAATGAG.

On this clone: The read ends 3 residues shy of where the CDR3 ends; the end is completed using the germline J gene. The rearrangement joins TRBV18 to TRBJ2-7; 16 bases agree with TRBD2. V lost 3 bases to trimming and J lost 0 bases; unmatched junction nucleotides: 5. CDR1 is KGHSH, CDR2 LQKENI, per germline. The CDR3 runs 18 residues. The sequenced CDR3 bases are TGTGCCAGCTCACCGGGACTAGCGGGAGGGAGGAGCTCCTACGAG. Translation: CASSPGLAGGRSSYE. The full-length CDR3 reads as CASSPGLAGGRSSYEQYF. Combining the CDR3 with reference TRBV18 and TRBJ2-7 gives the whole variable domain NAGVMQNPRHLVRRRGQEARLRCSPMKGHSHVYWYRQLPEEGLKFMVYLQKENIIDESGMPKERFSAEFPKEGPSILRIQQVVRGDSAAYFCASSPGLAGGRSSYEQYFGPGTRLTVT.

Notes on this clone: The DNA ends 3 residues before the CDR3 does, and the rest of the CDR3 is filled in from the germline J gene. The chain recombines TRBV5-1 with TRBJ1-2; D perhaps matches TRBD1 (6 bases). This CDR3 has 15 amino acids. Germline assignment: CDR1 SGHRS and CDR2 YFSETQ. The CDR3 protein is CASSSLTGGPEGYTF. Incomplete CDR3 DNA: TGCGCCAGCAGCTCCCTGACAGGAGGGCCGGAGGGC.